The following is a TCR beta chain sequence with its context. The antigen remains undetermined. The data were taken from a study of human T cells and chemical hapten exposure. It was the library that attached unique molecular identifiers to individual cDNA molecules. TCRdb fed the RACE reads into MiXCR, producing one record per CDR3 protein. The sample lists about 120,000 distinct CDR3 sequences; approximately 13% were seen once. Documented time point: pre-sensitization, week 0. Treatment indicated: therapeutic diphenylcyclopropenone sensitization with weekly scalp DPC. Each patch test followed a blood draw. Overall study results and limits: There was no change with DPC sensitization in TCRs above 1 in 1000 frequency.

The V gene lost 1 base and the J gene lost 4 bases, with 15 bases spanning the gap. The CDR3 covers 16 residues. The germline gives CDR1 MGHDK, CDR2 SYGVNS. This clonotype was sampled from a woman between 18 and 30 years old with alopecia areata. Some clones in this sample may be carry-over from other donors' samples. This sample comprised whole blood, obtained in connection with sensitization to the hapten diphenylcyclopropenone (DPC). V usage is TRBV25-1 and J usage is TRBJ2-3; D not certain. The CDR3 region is CASSESQPRRSDTQYF. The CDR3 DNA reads TGTGCCAGCAGTGAATCCCAGCCCAGGCGATCAGATACGCAGTATTTT.